These T cell receptor beta chains were read from a single sample in a study of shared clonotypes between healthy human individuals. Produced via immunoSEQ multiplex PCR; TCRdb's table is partial and in-frame only. This sample carries about 2 million clones, around 96% of them seen once, and the ten largest clones take 0.9% to 1.5%. Sequenced sample: naive CD8+ T cells sorted from blood. All receptors derive from a man aged 18 to 30 in good health. Each CDR3 is given with its conserved first and last residue. A D gene is named only where the DNA matches it firmly. Clone size is given for some rows only: seen once, a few or many times, or a class if the clone is expanded.

once NA TRBJ2-1 TRBV5-4 CASSLVAYNEQFF TGTGCCAGCAGCTTGGTCGCGTACAATGAGCAGTTCTTC
NA TRBD2 TRBJ2-7 TRBV6-1 CASSDPTSGGPSYEQYF TGTGCCAGCAGTGATCCTACTAGCGGGGGACCCTCCTACGAGCAGTACTTC
NA TRBD1 TRBJ1-4 TRBV27 CASSLTGASEKLFF TGTGCCAGCAGCCTAACAGGGGCCAGTGAAAAACTGTTTTTT
NA NA TRBJ1-1 TRBV7-9 CASSEQGGVVAFF TGTGCCAGCAGCGAACAAGGGGGGGTAGTAGCTTTCTTT
NA NA TRBJ1-1 TRBV4-1 CASSNAGHSNTEAFF TGCGCCAGCAGCAATGCGGGACATTCGAACACTGAAGCTTTCTTT
NA NA TRBJ2-7 TRBV7-9 CASSADFYEQYF TGTGCCAGCAGCGCGGACTTCTACGAGCAGTACTTC
NA NA TRBJ1-1 TRBV5-4 CASSFQGGTEAFF TGTGCCAGCAGCTTCCAGGGCGGGACTGAAGCTTTCTTT
NA NA TRBJ2-3 TRBV19 CASSAPSTDTQYF TGTGCCAGTAGTGCCCCTAGCACAGATACGCAGTATTTT
NA TRBD1 TRBJ2-7 TRBV2 CASSADRVVFLEQYF TGTGCCAGCAGTGCGGACAGGGTAGTCTTCCTCGAGCAGTACTTC
NA NA TRBJ1-2 TRBV7-2 CASSRWEGPSGIYGYTF TGTGCCAGCAGCCGGTGGGAGGGGCCCTCCGGGATCTATGGCTACACCTTC
NA TRBD2 TRBJ2-5 TRBV4-1 CASSQEWRGAQETQYF TGCGCCAGCAGCCAAGAGTGGCGGGGGGCCCAAGAGACCCAGTACTTC
NA NA TRBJ1-2 TRBV19 CASSIGGSSYGYTF TGTGCCAGTAGTATAGGCGGCTCGAGCTATGGCTACACCTTC
once TRBD1 TRBJ2-7 TRBV4-2 CASSQEGQGAYEQYF TGTGCCAGCAGCCAAGAAGGACAGGGGGCCTACGAGCAGTACTTC
NA NA TRBJ2-7 TRBV6-5 CASSLTARGYYEQYF TGTGCCAGCAGTCTGACAGCCAGAGGTTACTACGAGCAGTACTTC
NA NA TRBJ2-7 TRBV10-3 CAIGQGGSEQYF TGTGCCATCGGGCAGGGGGGTAGTGAGCAGTACTTC
NA TRBD1 TRBJ1-1 TRBV25-1 CASSGQGRNTEAFF TGTGCCAGCAGTGGACAGGGGCGGAACACTGAAGCTTTCTTT
NA TRBD2 TRBJ2-1 TRBV5-6 CASSPGGPYNEQFF TGTGCCAGCAGCCCGGGGGGGCCCTACAATGAGCAGTTCTTC
NA NA TRBJ1-6 TRBV4-1 CASSQDGPSSYNSPLHF TGCGCCAGCAGCCAAGATGGACCGAGCTCCTATAATTCACCCCTCCACTTT
NA TRBD1 TRBJ1-1 TRBV9 CASSAGGANTEAFF TGTGCCAGCAGCGCAGGGGGCGCGAACACTGAAGCTTTCTTT
once NA TRBJ1-4 TRBV7-9 CASSLSSANEKLFF TGTGCCAGCAGCTTATCCAGCGCGAATGAAAAACTGTTTTTT
NA NA TRBJ2-7 TRBV2 CASSEALTGNDEQYF TGTGCCAGCAGTGAAGCGCTTACAGGGAATGACGAGCAGTACTTC
NA TRBD2 TRBJ2-7 TRBV14 CASSHREGIWYEQYF TGTGCCAGCAGCCACCGGGAGGGTATTTGGTACGAGCAGTACTTC
NA TRBD2 TRBJ2-1 TRBV7-3 CASSPSGLAINEQFF TGTGCCAGCAGCCCATCGGGACTAGCGATCAATGAGCAGTTCTTC
NA NA TRBJ2-5 TRBV12-5 CASGFTSGTPETQYF TGTGCTAGTGGTTTTACCTCCGGGACCCCAGAGACCCAGTACTTC
NA NA TRBJ1-2 TRBV2 CATETVYGYTF TGTGCCACAGAGACGGTCTATGGCTACACCTTC
NA NA TRBJ1-1 TRBV5-1 CASRPKTGSYTEAFF TGCGCCAGCAGACCAAAGACAGGTTCTTACACTGAAGCTTTCTTT
NA NA TRBJ1-1 TRBV19 CASSPDRELGAFF TGTGCCAGTAGTCCAGACAGAGAGCTAGGAGCTTTCTTT